This T cell receptor beta chain was found in a study of early T cells in non-severe SARS-CoV-2 infection. Study outcomes and limitations: Matching with VDJdb favored anti-spike CD8 responses (missing private and CD4 specificities).

The CDR3 is made up of 15 amino acids. Trimming removed 5 bases at V and 3 bases at J, with 15 bases between. Germline assignment: CDR1 SEHNR and CDR2 FQNEAQ (reference sequence). In its sample, this clonotype was seen a few times. What it binds is unknown. Researchers attached unique molecular identifiers to individual cDNA molecules. Each CDR3 protein gets one entry after TCRdb re-called the 5' RACE reads with MiXCR. The table has roughly 71,000 distinct CDR3 sequences, over 10% seen once. The TCR originated in an adult who was a healthcare worker with PCR-confirmed SARS-CoV-2 infection or an uninfected control (not recorded which). The sample taken for sequencing was whole blood. The chain combines TRBV7-9 with TRBJ2-3, with D perhaps matching TRBD2 (6 bases). The CDR3 DNA follows: TGTGCCAGCAGCCCCCATAGCGGTGGGACAGATACGCAGTATTTT. Translating it yields CASSPHSGGTDTQYF.